These T cell receptor beta chains were read from a single sample in a study of T cells in Graves' hyperthyroidism and ophthalmopathy. TCRdb itself ran the multiplex PCR reads through MiXCR, one entry per CDR3 protein. This repertoire shows 600,000 to 700,000 distinct CDR3 sequences, under 15% found once; its top ten account for 4.3%. Sample: blood. The origin of the receptors is a woman aged 35 to 49 with Graves' ophthalmopathy. Each CDR3 is given with its conserved first and last residue. D genes are given only for firm matches. For some rows the clone size is stated as once, few or many, or as a class when expanded; others skip it.

many,-,TRBJ2-7,TRBV28,TGTGCCAGCAGTTCCCGGGACCGCTTACGTGGGGCCTACGAGCAGTACTTC,CASSSRDRLRGAYEQYF
many,-,TRBJ2-7,TRBV20-1,TGCAGTGCTAGAGATTACGGACCGCTCAGGTACTTC,CSARDYGPLRYF
-,TRBD2,TRBJ2-5,TRBV29-1,TGCAGCGTTGTCGTCGCGGGAGGGTCGGAGACCCAGTACTTC,CSVVVAGGSETQYF
few,TRBD1,TRBJ2-7,TRBV4-1,TGCGCCAGCAGCCAACCCGGGACAGGAAATTACGAGCAGTACTTC,CASSQPGTGNYEQYF
few,TRBD1,TRBJ2-7,TRBV10-3,TGTGCCATCAGTGTTGGACAGGGCAACTACGAGCAGTACTTC,CAISVGQGNYEQYF
many,-,TRBJ2-5,TRBV20-1,TGCAGTGGACTACGGGACCCCCAAGAGACCCAGTACTTC,CSGLRDPQETQYF
many,-,TRBJ2-5,TRBV28,TGTGCCAGCAGTTTGACCGCTCCCGTCCAAGAGACCCAGTACTTC,CASSLTAPVQETQYF
many,-,TRBJ2-1,TRBV20-1,TGCAGTGCTAGGACCTACAATGAGCAGTTCTTC,CSARTYNEQFF
many,-,TRBJ1-1,TRBV15,TGTGCCACCAGCAGAGCGGCAGACATGAACACTGAAGCTTTCTTT,CATSRAADMNTEAFF
few,-,TRBJ2-7,TRBV6-1,TGTGCCAGCGGAGGGGGGGGAGGGGTTGCCTACGAGCAGTACTTC,CASGGGGGVAYEQYF
many,TRBD1,TRBJ2-7,TRBV5-6,TGTGCCAGCACCAGACCCGGGACAGTCTACGAGCAGTACTTC,CASTRPGTVYEQYF
many,-,TRBJ1-1,TRBV20-1,TGCAGTGCTAGGATGGGGGGGGGGATGAACACTGAAGCTTTCTTT,CSARMGGGMNTEAFF
many,-,TRBJ2-7,TRBV5-1,TGCGCCAGCAGCTTGGTCCCAGGGAGTCAGGCTTACGAGCAGTACTTC,CASSLVPGSQAYEQYF
-,-,TRBJ1-1,TRBV29-1,TGCAGCGTGGCCCGTTTGAAGGGTTTTGGGCAGAACACTGAAGCTTTCTTT,CSVARLKGFGQNTEAFF
few,-,TRBJ2-6,TRBV11-1,TGTGCCAGCAGCCCCCAGGCAGGCGCGGCATCTGGGGCCAACGTCCTGACTTTC,CASSPQAGAASGANVLTF
many,TRBD1,TRBJ1-1,TRBV4-1,TGCGCCAGCAGCCAAATGGGACAGGGGGCATTAGCCACTGAAGCTTTCTTT,CASSQMGQGALATEAFF
many,-,TRBJ1-2,TRBV6-5,TGTGCCAGCAGTTCCCAGGGCCGTAGGGGCTTTTACGGCTACACCTTC,CASSSQGRRGFYGYTF
many,-,TRBJ1-1,TRBV28,TGTGCCAGCATTTATTCAGGAATCACTGAAGCTTTCTTT,CASIYSGITEAFF
many,TRBD1,TRBJ1-2,TRBV7-9,TGTGCCAGCAGCTTAGTGGCAGGGGGCGGCGGCTACACCTTC,CASSLVAGGGGYTF
few,-,TRBJ2-7,TRBV18,TGTGCCAGCTCACCACGGAGCCAGACGTCCTACGAGCAGTACTTC,CASSPRSQTSYEQYF
many,-,TRBJ1-2,TRBV5-4,TGTGCCAGCAGCTTGCAACAGGGCTATGGCTACACCTTC,CASSLQQGYGYTF
-,-,TRBJ2-4,TRBV11-2,TGTGCCAGCAGCCCTAGGACGGACAAAAACATTCAGTACTTC,CASSPRTDKNIQYF
many,-,TRBJ1-1,TRBV10-3,TGTGCCATCAGTCGGACAGTGAACACTGAAGCTTTCTTT,CAISRTVNTEAFF
many,-,TRBJ2-7,TRBV11-1,TGTGCCAGCAGCCACGGGCGAACCTACGAGCAGTACTTC,CASSHGRTYEQYF
-,TRBD1,TRBJ1-1,TRBV11-3,TGTGCCAGCAGCGTAGGGACAGAAACTGAAGCTTTCTTT,CASSVGTETEAFF
few,TRBD2,TRBJ2-7,TRBV4-2,TGTGCCAGCAGCCAAGGATCGGCGGGAGCCGAGCAGTACTTC,CASSQGSAGAEQYF
-,-,TRBJ2-4,TRBV6-2/TRBV6-3,TGTGCCAGCAGTTACGGGGGACTGGTCAAAAACATTCAGTACTTC,CASSYGGLVKNIQYF
many,-,TRBJ2-2,TRBV12-3/TRBV12-4,TGTGCCAGCACTGCGAACACCGGGGAGCTGTTTTTT,CASTANTGELFF
-,-,TRBJ2-3,TRBV4-3,TGCGCCAGCAGCCAAGATCTTGGGGGGGCTGGCCCAGATACGCAGTATTTT,CASSQDLGGAGPDTQYF
-,-,TRBJ2-2,TRBV9,TGTGCCAGCAGCGCAGCTACCATACAGAGCACCGGGGAGCTGTTTTTT,CASSAATIQSTGELFF
many,-,TRBJ1-1,TRBV12-5,TGTGCTAGTGGTTTAGCGTTGGGCACTGAAGCTTTCTTT,CASGLALGTEAFF
-,TRBD1,TRBJ2-7,TRBV10-3,TGTGCCATCCAAGGGACAGGGACGGCCTACGAGCAGTACTTC,CAIQGTGTAYEQYF
many,TRBD1,TRBJ1-1,TRBV6-5,TGTGCCAGCAGTTTTACAGGGGGCGGCACTGAAGCTTTCTTT,CASSFTGGGTEAFF
-,TRBD1,TRBJ2-7,TRBV12-3/TRBV12-4,TGTGCCAGCAGCGCCGGGACAGCTATCTACGAGCAGTACTTC,CASSAGTAIYEQYF
many,TRBD2,TRBJ2-5,TRBV29-1,TGCAGCGTTGGGTTACTCCTACAACGGGAGGCCCAGTACTTC,CSVGLLLQREAQYF
-,TRBD2,TRBJ2-5,TRBV6-2/TRBV6-3,TGTGCCAGCAGTTACCCCGATTTGAGCGGGAGCGAAGAGACCCAGTACTTC,CASSYPDLSGSEETQYF
many,-,TRBJ1-5,TRBV19,TGTGCCAGTGAGGAGGGAATGAGCAATCAGCCCCAGCATTTT,CASEEGMSNQPQHF
-,-,TRBJ2-7,TRBV6-2/TRBV6-3,TGTGCCAGCAGTGCCATGGAAAACTTCAACGAGCAGTACTTC,CASSAMENFNEQYF
many,-,TRBJ1-1,TRBV6-1,TGTGCCAGCACCGGACTTGGGAACACTGAAGCTTTCTTT,CASTGLGNTEAFF
many,TRBD1,TRBJ1-2,TRBV24-1,TGTGCCACCAGTGATCCCGGGACAGGGTTTGGCTACACCTTC,CATSDPGTGFGYTF
-,-,TRBJ1-1,TRBV19,TGTGCCAGTAGACACCGGACAGAGAACACTGAAGCTTTCTTT,CASRHRTENTEAFF
few,TRBD2,TRBJ2-5,TRBV5-1,TGCGCCAGCAGGTTTTCGGGGGGGGCGCGGGAGACCCAGTACTTC,CASRFSGGARETQYF
-,-,TRBJ2-7,TRBV20-1,TGCAGTGCTAGAGATTGGCCAAGCTCCTACGAGCAGTACTTC,CSARDWPSSYEQYF
many,-,TRBJ1-5,TRBV4-1,TGCGCCAGCAGCCATCCAGGACAAGACCAGCCCCAGCATTTT,CASSHPGQDQPQHF
many,TRBD1,TRBJ2-5,TRBV4-1,TGCGCCAGCAGCCAAGATGGGACAGCCAAGAAGACCCAGTACTTC,CASSQDGTAKKTQYF
many,-,TRBJ1-2,TRBV4-1,TGCGCCAGCAGCCAAGACAAGGGGTACGATGGCTACACCTTC,CASSQDKGYDGYTF
-,TRBD1,TRBJ2-6,TRBV5-1,TGCGCCAGCAGCTTGGTGGGACAGGGAATGTCGGGGGCCAACGTCCTGACTTTC,CASSLVGQGMSGANVLTF
-,TRBD1,TRBJ1-2,TRBV4-3,TGCGCCAGCAGCCACTATGTGGACAGGCCGGATGGCTACACCTTC,CASSHYVDRPDGYTF